This T cell receptor beta chain was identified in a study of graft-versus-host responses after intestinal transplantation. The wider study: Anti-thymocyte globulin induction, then tacrolimus and steroids for about three years, went to all recipients. General observations from the study: Peak circulating GvH clone levels were associated with early post-transplant HvG declines. High graft-versus-host to host-versus-graft T cell clonal ratios marked allografts of patients with graft-donor macrochimerism.

CDR1 is MNHEY and CDR2 is SMNVEV in the germline V gene (reference sequence). This CDR3 is built from 18 residues. V shed 3 bases and J 1 base; nucleotides not matched to a gene: 12. Concerning this clone: Its cognate antigen is unknown.

Clones were sequenced by immunoSEQ multiplex PCR, and TCRdb holds only the in-frame ones, with some missing. The sample contains about 120,000 clones, about nine tenths of which appear only once. This receptor was taken from a human donor who received an intestinal transplant. J is TRBJ2-5 and V is TRBV27; 9 bases align to TRBD2. The sequencing used unstimulated CD4+ T cells sorted from spleen or lymph node cells, collected before intestinal transplant. The CDR3 loop is CASSFRREGGLGQETQYF. CDR3 nucleotides: TGTGCCAGCAGTTTTAGGCGGGAGGGAGGTTTGGGCCAAGAGACCCAGTACTTC.